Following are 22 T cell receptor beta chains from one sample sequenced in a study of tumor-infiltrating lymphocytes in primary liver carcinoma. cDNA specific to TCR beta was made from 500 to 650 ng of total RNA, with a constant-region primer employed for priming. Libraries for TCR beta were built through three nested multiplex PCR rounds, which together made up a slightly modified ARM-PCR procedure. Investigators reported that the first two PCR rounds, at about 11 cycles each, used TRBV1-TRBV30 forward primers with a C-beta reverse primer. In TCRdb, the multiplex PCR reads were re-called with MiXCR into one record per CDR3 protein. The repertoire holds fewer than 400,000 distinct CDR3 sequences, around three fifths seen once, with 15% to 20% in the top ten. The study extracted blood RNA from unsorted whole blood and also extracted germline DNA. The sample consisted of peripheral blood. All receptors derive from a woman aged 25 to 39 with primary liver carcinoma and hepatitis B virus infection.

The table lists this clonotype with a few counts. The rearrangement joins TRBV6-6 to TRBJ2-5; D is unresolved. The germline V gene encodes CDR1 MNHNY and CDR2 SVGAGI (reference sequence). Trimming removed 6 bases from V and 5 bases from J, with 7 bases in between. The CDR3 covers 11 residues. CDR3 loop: CASREPETQYF. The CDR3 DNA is TGTGCCAGCAGGGAACCGGAGACCCAGTACTTC.

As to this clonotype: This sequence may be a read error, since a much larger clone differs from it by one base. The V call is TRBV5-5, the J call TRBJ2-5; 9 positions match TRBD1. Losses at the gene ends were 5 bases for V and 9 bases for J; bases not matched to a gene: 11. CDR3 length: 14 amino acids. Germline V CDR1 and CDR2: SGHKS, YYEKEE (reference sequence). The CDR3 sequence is CASSSRTGEEAQYF. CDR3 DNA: TGTGCCAGCAGTTCCAGGACAGGGGAGGAGGCCCAGTACTTC.

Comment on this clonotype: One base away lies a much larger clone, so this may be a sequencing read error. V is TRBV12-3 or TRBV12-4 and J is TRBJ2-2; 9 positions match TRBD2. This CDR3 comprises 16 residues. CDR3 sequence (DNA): TGTGCCAGCAGTCCCGGGACTAGCCTGAACACCGGGGAGATGTTTTTT. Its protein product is CASSPGTSLNTGEMFF.

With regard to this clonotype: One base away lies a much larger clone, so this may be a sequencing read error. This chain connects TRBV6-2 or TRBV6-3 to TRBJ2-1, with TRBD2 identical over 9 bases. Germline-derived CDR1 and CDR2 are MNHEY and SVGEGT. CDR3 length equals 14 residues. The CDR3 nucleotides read TGTGCCAGCCGGAGGGCTAGCGGGACTTATGAGCGGTTCTTC. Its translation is CASRRASGTYERFF.

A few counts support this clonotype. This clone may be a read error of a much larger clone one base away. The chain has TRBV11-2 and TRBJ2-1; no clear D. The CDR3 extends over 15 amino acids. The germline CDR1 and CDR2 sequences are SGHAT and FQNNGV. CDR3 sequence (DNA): TGTGCCAGCAACTTATACGGAAGCTCCTACAATGAGCAGTTCTTC. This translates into CASNLYGSSYNEQFF.

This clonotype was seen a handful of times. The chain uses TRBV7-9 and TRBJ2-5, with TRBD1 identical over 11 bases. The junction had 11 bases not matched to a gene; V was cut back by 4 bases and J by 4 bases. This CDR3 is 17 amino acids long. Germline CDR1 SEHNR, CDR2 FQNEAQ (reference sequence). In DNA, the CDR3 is TGTGCCAGCAGCTCAACCACCGGGACAGGGGGAATAGAGACCCAGTACTTC. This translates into CASSSTTGTGGIETQYF.

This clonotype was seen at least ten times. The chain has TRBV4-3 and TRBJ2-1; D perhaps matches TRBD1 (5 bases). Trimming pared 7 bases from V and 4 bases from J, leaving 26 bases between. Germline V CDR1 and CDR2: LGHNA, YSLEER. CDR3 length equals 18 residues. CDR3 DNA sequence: TGCGCCAGCAACCTTCCTCCCTTACGGACAAGGGGATACAATGAGCAGTTCTTC. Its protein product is CASNLPPLRTRGYNEQFF.

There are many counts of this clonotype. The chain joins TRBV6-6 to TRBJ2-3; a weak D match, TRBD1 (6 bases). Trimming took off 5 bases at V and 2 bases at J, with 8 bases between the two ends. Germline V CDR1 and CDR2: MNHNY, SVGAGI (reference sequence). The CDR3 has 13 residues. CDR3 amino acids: CASSTGFTDTQYF. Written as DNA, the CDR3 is TGTGCCAGCAGTACAGGGTTCACAGATACGCAGTATTTT.

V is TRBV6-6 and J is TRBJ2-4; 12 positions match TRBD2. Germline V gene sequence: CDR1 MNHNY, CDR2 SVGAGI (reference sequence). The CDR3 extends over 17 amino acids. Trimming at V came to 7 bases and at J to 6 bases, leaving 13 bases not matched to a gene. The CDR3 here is CASTPGLAGGVLNIQYF. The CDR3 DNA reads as TGTGCCAGCACCCCGGGGCTAGCGGGAGGGGTTCTAAACATTCAGTACTTC.

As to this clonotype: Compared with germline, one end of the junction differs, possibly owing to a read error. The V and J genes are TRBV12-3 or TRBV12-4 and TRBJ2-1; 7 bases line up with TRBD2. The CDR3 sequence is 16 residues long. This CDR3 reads CASNLFVGGQYNEQFF. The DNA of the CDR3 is TGTGCCAGCAATTTATTTGTGGGAGGGCAGTACAATGAGCAGTTCTTC.

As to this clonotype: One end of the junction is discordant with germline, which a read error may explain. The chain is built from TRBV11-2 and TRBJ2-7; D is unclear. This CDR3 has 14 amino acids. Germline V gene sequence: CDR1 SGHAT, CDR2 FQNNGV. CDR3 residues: CASSLVVGKYDQYF. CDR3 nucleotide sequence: TGTGCCAGCAGCTTAGTAGTTGGTAAATACGACCAGTACTTC.

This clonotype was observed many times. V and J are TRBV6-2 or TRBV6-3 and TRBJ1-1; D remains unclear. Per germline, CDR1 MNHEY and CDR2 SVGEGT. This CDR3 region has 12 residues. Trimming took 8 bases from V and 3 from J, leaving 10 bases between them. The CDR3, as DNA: TGTGCCAGCGGCGGGGTCTACACTGAAGCTTTCTTT. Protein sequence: CASGGVYTEAFF.

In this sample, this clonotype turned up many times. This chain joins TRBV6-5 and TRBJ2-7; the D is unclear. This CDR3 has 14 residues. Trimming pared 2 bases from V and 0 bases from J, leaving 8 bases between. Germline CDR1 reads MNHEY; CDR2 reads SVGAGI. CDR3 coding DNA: TGTGCCAGCAGTTACGATCGACTCTCCTACGAGCAGTACTTC. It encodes CASSYDRLSYEQYF.

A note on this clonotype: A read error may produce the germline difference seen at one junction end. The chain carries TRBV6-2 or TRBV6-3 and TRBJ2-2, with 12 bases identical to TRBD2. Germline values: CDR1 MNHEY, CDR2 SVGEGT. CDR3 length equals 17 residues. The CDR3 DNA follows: TGTGTCAGCAGTTTCGTTCTAGCGGGAGGGATCACCGGGGAGCTGTTTTTT. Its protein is CVSSFVLAGGITGELFF.

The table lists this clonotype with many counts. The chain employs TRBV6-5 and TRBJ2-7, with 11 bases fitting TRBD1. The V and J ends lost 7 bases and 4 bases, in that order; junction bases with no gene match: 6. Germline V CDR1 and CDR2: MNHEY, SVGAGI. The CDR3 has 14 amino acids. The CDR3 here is CASKRGQGGYEQYF. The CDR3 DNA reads TGTGCCAGCAAAAGGGGACAGGGGGGATACGAGCAGTACTTC.

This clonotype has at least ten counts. The CDR3 sequence is CASSRTGTRADTQYF. CDR3 nucleotide sequence: TGTGCCAGCAGCCGGACCGGGACTAGAGCAGATACGCAGTATTTT. The V and J genes are TRBV6-2 or TRBV6-3 and TRBJ2-3, with 8 bases aligning to TRBD2. From germline, CDR1 is MNHEY and CDR2 SVGEGT. The CDR3 runs to 15 residues. V was pared by 6 bases and J by 4 bases, with 9 bases of the junction left unmatched.

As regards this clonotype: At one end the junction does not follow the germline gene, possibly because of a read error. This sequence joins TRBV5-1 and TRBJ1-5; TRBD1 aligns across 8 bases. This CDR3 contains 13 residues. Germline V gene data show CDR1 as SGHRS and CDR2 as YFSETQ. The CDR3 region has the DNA TGTGCCGGCAGCGAAGGACAGGGACAGCCCCAGCATTTT. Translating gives CAGSEGQGQPQHF. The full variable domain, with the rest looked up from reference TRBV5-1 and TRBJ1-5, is KAGVTQTPRYLIKTRGQQVTLSCSPISGHRSVSWYQQTPGQGLQFLFEYFSETQRNKGNFPGRFSGRQFSNSRSEMNVSTLELGDSALYLCAGSEGQGQPQHFGDGTRLSIL.

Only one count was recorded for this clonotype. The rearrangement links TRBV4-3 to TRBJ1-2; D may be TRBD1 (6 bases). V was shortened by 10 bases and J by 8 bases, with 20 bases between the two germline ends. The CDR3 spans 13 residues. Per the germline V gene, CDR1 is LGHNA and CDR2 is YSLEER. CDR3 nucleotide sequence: TGCGCCAACAACCTAAGGGGACACCTAGGCTACACCTTC. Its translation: CANNLRGHLGYTF.

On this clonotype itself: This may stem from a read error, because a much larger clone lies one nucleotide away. CDR3 sequence (DNA): TGTGCCAGGTCACAGGGAGTGCCGTTCTTC. Its protein is CARSQGVPFF. The V gene is TRBV6-5, the J gene TRBJ2-1; a weak D match, TRBD1 (6 bases). Germline V gives CDR1 MNHEY, CDR2 SVGAGI. V was clipped by 9 bases and J by 15 bases, with 15 bases between them. The CDR3 is made up of 10 amino acids.

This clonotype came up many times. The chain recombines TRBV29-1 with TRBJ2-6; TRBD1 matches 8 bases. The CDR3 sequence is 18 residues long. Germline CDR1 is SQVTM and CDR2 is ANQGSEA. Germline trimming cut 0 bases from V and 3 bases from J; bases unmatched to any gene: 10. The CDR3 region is CSVEDQRQGAGGANVLTF. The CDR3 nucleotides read TGCAGCGTTGAAGATCAACGTCAGGGGGCAGGTGGGGCCAACGTCCTGACTTTC.

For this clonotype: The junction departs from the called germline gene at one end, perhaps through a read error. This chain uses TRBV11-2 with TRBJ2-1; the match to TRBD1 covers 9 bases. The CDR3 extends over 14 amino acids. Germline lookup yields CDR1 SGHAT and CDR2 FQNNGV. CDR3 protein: CARSLEQGANEQFF. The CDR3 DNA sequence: TGTGCCAGGAGCTTAGAACAGGGGGCGAATGAGCAGTTCTTC.

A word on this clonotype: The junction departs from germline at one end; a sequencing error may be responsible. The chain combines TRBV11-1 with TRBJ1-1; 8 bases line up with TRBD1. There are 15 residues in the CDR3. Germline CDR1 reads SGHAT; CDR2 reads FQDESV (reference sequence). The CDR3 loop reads CTSIAGQAGNTEAFF. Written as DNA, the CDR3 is TGTACCAGCATTGCGGGACAGGCTGGGAACACTGAAGCTTTCTTT.